The 13 T cell receptor beta chains reported below all come from one sample, sequenced in a study of regulatory and conventional T cells in RAG deficiency. This table comes from immunoSEQ multiplex PCR, and its TCRdb copy is limited to in-frame clones, with some not included. The sample lists about 46,000 clones; 80% to 90% were seen once. Genomic DNA came from blood conventional CD4+ T cells gated CD25-low CD127-high. The sample also formed part of further work on regulatory T cells. Per that study: Primers: 52 TRBV forward and 13 TRBJ reverse.

The specimen sequenced was CD4+ effector T cells sorted from blood. The receptors were gathered from a human donor in good health.

Concerning this clone: The junction and the germline gene differ at one end; a read error may be behind it. V usage is TRBV6-5 and J usage is TRBJ2-7; tentatively, D is TRBD2 (5 bases). Per the germline V gene, CDR1 is MNHEY and CDR2 is SVGAGI. The CDR3 is 13 amino acids. This CDR3 is CASSNSGTYEQYF. The CDR3 DNA reads as TGTGCCAGCAGTAACTCCGGGACCTACGAGCAGTACTTC.

This clone was seen just once. The CDR3 protein is CASSPRTGDYEQYF. CDR3 DNA: TGTGCCAGCTCACCCCGGACAGGGGACTACGAGCAGTACTTC. The chain recombines TRBV18 with TRBJ2-7; TRBD1 matches at 9 bases. The CDR3 length is 14 residues. The germline V gene has CDR1 KGHSH and CDR2 LQKENI. The ends lost 3 bases at V and 3 bases at J; junction bases unmatched: 3.

The chain recombines TRBV7-3 with TRBJ2-7; D tentatively reads TRBD1 or TRBD2 (5 bases each). This CDR3 has 14 amino acids. Trimming cost V 4 bases and J 3 bases, with 13 bases left between them. The germline V gene encodes CDR1 SGHTA and CDR2 FQGTGA. CDR3 loop: CASSSRWDRYEQYF. The CDR3 DNA follows: TGTGCCAGCAGCTCCCGGTGGGACCGCTACGAGCAGTACTTC.

The chain has TRBV6-4 and TRBJ2-6, with D perhaps TRBD1 or TRBD2 (5 bases each). V lost 6 bases, J lost 0 bases, and 21 bases lay in between. Germline CDR1 and CDR2: MRHNA and SNTAGT. The CDR3 is made up of 19 amino acids. The CDR3 here is CASSARGQEKGSGANVLTF. The CDR3 bases are TGTGCCAGCAGCGCCCGGGGCCAGGAAAAGGGCTCTGGGGCCAACGTCCTGACTTTC.

About this clone itself: One junction end does not reproduce the germline sequence, and a read error may be involved. The V call is TRBV19, the J call TRBJ1-5; tentative D call: TRBD1 (5 bases). This CDR3 is built from 16 residues. Germline loops: CDR1 LNHDA, CDR2 SQIVND (reference sequence). The CDR3 protein is CASSIGGGNSDQPQHF. The CDR3 DNA sequence: TGTGCCAGTAGTATAGGGGGCGGGAATAGCGATCAGCCCCAGCATTTT.

The rearrangement links TRBV6-1 to TRBJ1-5; D ambiguous. The CDR3 is 15 amino acids. Germline V gene lookup returns CDR1 MNHNS and CDR2 SASEGT. V lost 3 bases and J lost 7, with 16 bases in between. CDR3 sequence (DNA): TGTGCCAGCAGTGATAGGTTCGGCGCGGGCCAGCCCCAGCATTTT. Its translation is CASSDRFGAGQPQHF.

The chain recombines TRBV2 with TRBJ2-3; unclear D gene. The CDR3 has 12 residues. V was clipped by 5 bases and J by 6 bases, with 9 bases between them. Germline lookup yields CDR1 SNHLY and CDR2 FYNNEI. The CDR3 reads CASSLSLDTQYF. Written as DNA, the CDR3 is TGTGCCAGCAGTTTAAGCCTGGATACGCAGTATTTT.

This clone was picked up one time. An end of the junction differs from the germline gene, which may be a read error. The genes are TRBV6-1 and TRBJ1-6, with D tentatively TRBD1 (5 bases). The CDR3 has 15 residues. Germline V gives CDR1 MNHNS, CDR2 SASEGT. The CDR3 sequence is CASGENQGWDSPLHF. As DNA, the CDR3 is TGTGCCAGCGGTGAAAATCAGGGTTGGGATTCACCCCTCCACTTT.

This clone was seen only once. The rearrangement uses TRBV20-1 and TRBJ1-2; possible D gene TRBD1, 5 bases. CDR3 length: 11 residues. V gave up 6 bases and J gave up 7 bases, with 12 bases separating them. The germline gives CDR1 DFQATT, CDR2 SNEGSKA (reference sequence). The CDR3 reads CSAPGGGGYTF. The CDR3 coding sequence is TGCAGTGCCCCGGGGGGAGGTGGCTACACCTTC.

The chain has TRBV11-3 and TRBJ2-6; a weak D match, TRBD1 (5 bases). V was shortened by 4 bases and J by 4 bases, with 8 bases between the two germline ends. This CDR3 contains 14 residues. Germline CDR1 is SGHNT and CDR2 is YENEEA. Written as DNA, the CDR3 is TGTGCCAGCAGCTACAGGTCCGGGGCCAACGTCCTGACTTTC. Translation gives CASSYRSGANVLTF.

The chain carries TRBV6-1 and TRBJ2-3; D gene ambiguous. V lost 3 bases and J lost 2, with 6 bases in between. The length of the CDR3 is 13 residues. The germline V gene encodes CDR1 MNHNS and CDR2 SASEGT. CDR3 sequence (DNA): TGTGCCAGCAGTGATCCTGCCACAGATACGCAGTATTTT. This gives the protein CASSDPATDTQYF.

Regarding this clone: This same CDR3 is encoded by further DNA sequences in the sample. The genes are TRBV9 and TRBJ1-2; a possible D gene is TRBD1 (5 bases). This CDR3 is 13 amino acids long. The V end lost 0 bases, the J end lost 8 bases, and 11 bases lay between the germline ends. Germline V CDR1 and CDR2: SGDLS, YYNGEE. CDR3 coding DNA: TGTGCCAGCAGCGTAGGGGTCGGGGGGGGCTACACCTTC. It translates to CASSVGVGGGYTF.

The genes are TRBV2 and TRBJ1-3, with a weak D call TRBD1 (6 bases). Between the trimmed V and J ends, which lost 8 bases and 4 bases, there was a span of 15 bases. The CDR3 contains 14 residues. From germline, CDR1 is SNHLY and CDR2 FYNNEI. CDR3 in amino acids: CASDIQGTGNTIYF. The CDR3 DNA reads TGTGCCAGCGATATACAGGGAACCGGAAACACCATATATTTT.